This T cell receptor (beta chain) is from a study of blood T cell repertoires in COVID-19. Produced via immunoSEQ multiplex PCR; TCRdb's table is partial and in-frame only. The sample carries 55,000 to 80,000 clones, around 78% recorded once. The CDR3 extends over 14 amino acids. From germline, CDR1 is SGHNT and CDR2 YENEEA. Trimming took 1 base from V and 0 from J, leaving 7 bases between them. The chain links TRBV11-3 to TRBJ2-7; D gene uncertain. This TCR was recovered from an elderly woman with acute or convalescent COVID-19. Sample: peripheral blood. The CDR3 loop reads CASSLGGGSYEQYF. The CDR3 nucleotides are TGTGCCAGCAGCTTAGGAGGCGGCTCCTACGAGCAGTACTTC. The whole variable domain, filled in from reference TRBV11-3 and TRBJ2-7, reads EAGVVQSPRYKIIEKKQPVAFWCNPISGHNTLYWYLQNLGQGPELLIRYENEEAVDDSQLPKDRFSAERLKGVDSTLKIQPAELGDSAVYLCASSLGGGSYEQYFGPGTRLTVT.